Each of the 13 T cell receptor beta chains below was sequenced from the same sample in a study of technical replicates of blood from a few donors. The protocol was immunoSEQ multiplex PCR, while the TCRdb copy is restricted to in-frame clones and leaves out a portion. This sample carries fewer than 60,000 clones, roughly 95% of them seen once, and the ten largest clones take roughly 3.1%. The sample consisted of PBMCs. The receptors here all came from a human donor in good health. Some clones in this sample may be carry-over from other donors' samples.

The chain joins TRBV20-1 to TRBJ2-7; D possibly corresponds to TRBD2 (6 bases). Trimming took 6 bases from V and 4 from J, leaving 10 bases between them. This CDR3 has 11 residues. Germline V gene lookup returns CDR1 DFQATT and CDR2 SNEGSKA (reference sequence). The CDR3 loop reads CSAQGGYEQYF. As DNA, the CDR3 is TGCAGTGCCCAGGGAGGTTACGAGCAGTACTTC.

This rearrangement joins TRBV7-9 to TRBJ2-3; 9 bases line up with TRBD2. The CDR3 runs 18 residues. CDR1 is SEHNR and CDR2 is FQNEAQ in the germline V gene (reference sequence). The junction had 16 bases not matched to a gene; V was cut back by 4 bases and J by 5 bases. The CDR3 loop is CASSSPRHGGGVGDTQYF. For the CDR3, the DNA is TGTGCCAGCAGCTCCCCACGTCATGGCGGGGGGGTAGGAGATACGCAGTATTTT. The full variable domain, rest sourced from reference TRBV7-9 and TRBJ2-3, is DTGVSQNPRHKITKRGQNVTFRCDPISEHNRLYWYRQTLGQGPEFLTYFQNEAQLEKSRLLSDRFSAERPKGSFSTLEIQRTEQGDSAMYLCASSSPRHGGGVGDTQYFGPGTRLTVL.

CDR3 DNA: TGTGCCAGCAATAACAGGGCCTCTGGAAACACCATATATTTT. Translation: CASNNRASGNTIYF. The chain employs TRBV11-2 and TRBJ1-3, with D perhaps TRBD1 (6 bases). From germline, CDR1 is SGHAT and CDR2 FQNNGV. CDR3 size: 14 residues. The V end was cut by 7 bases, the J end by 0 bases, with 10 bases between. Full variable domain (outside the CDR3, taken from reference TRBV11-2 and TRBJ1-3): EAGVAQSPRYKIIEKRQSVAFWCNPISGHATLYWYQQILGQGPKLLIQFQNNGVVDDSQLPKDRFSAERLKGVDSTLKIQPAKLEDSAVYLCASNNRASGNTIYFGEGSWLTVV.

This clone was counted a few times. The J gene is TRBJ1-6, the V gene TRBV14, with TRBD1 as a possible D gene (5 bases). The germline CDR1 and CDR2 sequences are SGHDN and FVKESK. V was cut by 3 bases and J by 8 bases, with 14 bases left in between. The CDR3 length is 15 residues. CDR3: CASSQWGSRYSPLHF. DNA of the CDR3: TGTGCCAGCAGCCAGTGGGGCTCGAGGTATTCACCCCTCCACTTT.

This chain uses TRBV2 with TRBJ1-1, with D unresolved. Germline values: CDR1 SNHLY, CDR2 FYNNEI. CDR3 length equals 14 residues. The germline V and J ends were trimmed by 7 bases and 5 bases, with 17 bases remaining between them. In DNA, the CDR3 is TGTGCCAGCACCTTAGAGCAAGTGGAGACTGAAGCTTTCTTT. Translation: CASTLEQVETEAFF.

The chain recombines TRBV4-3 with TRBJ2-7; 8 positions agree with TRBD1. The CDR3 runs to 15 residues. V gave up 0 bases and J gave up 1 base; unmatched junction bases: 2. Germline V gives CDR1 LGHNA, CDR2 YSLEER. The DNA for the CDR3 is TGCGCCAGCAGCCAAGACAGGGGGCGTTCCTACGAGCAGTACTTC. The encoded protein is CASSQDRGRSYEQYF.

The rearrangement uses TRBV7-3 and TRBJ2-6; D may be TRBD2 (5 bases). CDR3 length: 14 residues. V was pared by 5 bases and J by 2 bases, with 7 bases between. The germline V gene has CDR1 SGHTA and CDR2 FQGTGA. The CDR3 DNA is TGTGCCAGCAGCAGGGAGCCTGGGGCCAACGTCCTGACTTTC. Translated, it gives CASSREPGANVLTF.

The V call is TRBV10-3, the J call TRBJ2-3; D is uncertain. This CDR3 is 11 amino acids long. Germline CDR1 reads ENHRY; CDR2 reads SYGVKD. Trimming cost V 3 bases and J 7 bases, with 5 bases left between them. The CDR3 spells CAISDQYTQYF. In DNA form, the CDR3 reads TGTGCCATCAGTGATCAGTATACGCAGTATTTT.

The chain joins TRBV29-1 to TRBJ2-7; 8 bases are shared with TRBD1. J was trimmed by 6 bases and V by 5 bases; bases with no gene match: 9. Germline assignment: CDR1 SQVTM and CDR2 ANQGSEA. The CDR3 runs to 13 residues. The CDR3 DNA is TGCAGCGTTCGGTATCAGGGGGCGCCCGAGCAGTACTTC. Protein sequence: CSVRYQGAPEQYF.

The chain employs TRBV7-3 and TRBJ1-1; D is ambiguous. The germline V and J ends were trimmed by 6 bases and 3 bases, with 11 bases remaining between them. Germline loops: CDR1 SGHTA, CDR2 FQGTGA. The CDR3 extends over 13 amino acids. The chain's CDR3 is CASSRGVYTEAFF. The CDR3 region has the DNA TGTGCCAGCAGTCGGGGAGTGTACACTGAAGCTTTCTTT. The full variable domain, rest sourced from reference TRBV7-3 and TRBJ1-1, is GAGVSQTPSNKVTEKGKYVELRCDPISGHTALYWYRQSLGQGPEFLIYFQGTGAADDSGLPNDRFFAVRPEGSVSTLKIQRTERGDSAVYLCASSRGVYTEAFFGQGTRLTVV.

The rearrangement uses TRBV10-3 and TRBJ1-5; 8 positions agree with TRBD1. There are 15 residues in the CDR3. Unmatched junction bases numbered 14, after V lost 5 bases and J lost 11 bases. The germline V gene encodes CDR1 ENHRY and CDR2 SYGVKD. The CDR3 DNA reads TGTGCCATCAGTAACGTCAGGGGGCTTGGAGGAGCCCAGCATTTT. Its protein product is CAISNVRGLGGAQHF.

The rearrangement links TRBV6-5 to TRBJ1-6, with D perhaps TRBD1 (6 bases). Looked up from germline, CDR1 is MNHEY and CDR2 is SVGAGI. The CDR3 totals 15 residues. The V gene lost 5 bases and the J gene lost 6 bases, with 14 bases spanning the gap. In nucleotides, the CDR3 is TGTGCCAGCAGTCTCTCGGCACAGGGTAATTCACCCCTCCACTTT. Translated: CASSLSAQGNSPLHF.

This sequence joins TRBV28 and TRBJ2-1; TRBD2 might be the D (5 bases). V lost 3 bases to trimming and J lost 0 bases, with 15 bases between them. The V gene's germline CDR1 is MDHEN and CDR2 SYDVKM. The CDR3 consists of 17 residues. Here the CDR3 DNA reads TGTGCCAGCAGTTTTGCGGGCTCAAGGAACTCCTACAATGAGCAGTTCTTC. It yields the protein CASSFAGSRNSYNEQFF.